This T cell receptor (beta chain) came from a study of T cell repertoires in cytomegalovirus infection. This clonotype was found many times. The target antigen is unknown. From the reads, TCRdb called clonotypes with MiXCR, one entry per CDR3 protein. In the table there are about 830,000 distinct CDR3 sequences, approximately 32% of which are singletons. The V end was cut by 5 bases, the J end by 5 bases, with 12 bases between. Germline CDR1 reads MNHNS; CDR2 reads SASEGT. This CDR3 comprises 13 residues. The input for sequencing was cultured CD8+ T cells from PBMCs, taken from culture after CMV antigen stimulation. The clonotype comes from a human donor in good health (CMV status not recorded). Some clones in this sample may be carry-over from other donors' samples. The chain recombines TRBV6-1 with TRBJ2-5; D uncertain. The CDR3 loop reads CASSLGSLETQYF. Here the CDR3 DNA reads TGTGCCAGCAGTTTGGGTAGTCTGGAGACCCAGTACTTC.